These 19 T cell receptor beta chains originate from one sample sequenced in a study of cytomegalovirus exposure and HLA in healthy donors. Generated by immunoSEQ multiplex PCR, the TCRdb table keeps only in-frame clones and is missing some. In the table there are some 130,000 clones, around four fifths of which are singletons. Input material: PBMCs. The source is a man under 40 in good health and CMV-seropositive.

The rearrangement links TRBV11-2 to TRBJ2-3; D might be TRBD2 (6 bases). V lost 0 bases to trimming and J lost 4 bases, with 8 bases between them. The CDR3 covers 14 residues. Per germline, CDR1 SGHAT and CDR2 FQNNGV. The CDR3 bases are TGTGCCAGCAGCTTAGACGGGAGCGCAGATACGCAGTATTTT. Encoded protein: CASSLDGSADTQYF.

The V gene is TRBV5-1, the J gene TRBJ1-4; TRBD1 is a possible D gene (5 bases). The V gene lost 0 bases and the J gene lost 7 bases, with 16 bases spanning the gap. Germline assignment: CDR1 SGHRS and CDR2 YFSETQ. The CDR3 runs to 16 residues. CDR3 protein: CASSLGGWQGGEKLFF. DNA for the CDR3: TGCGCCAGCAGCTTGGGAGGATGGCAGGGCGGTGAAAAACTGTTTTTT. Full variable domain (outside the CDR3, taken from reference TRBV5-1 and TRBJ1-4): KAGVTQTPRYLIKTRGQQVTLSCSPISGHRSVSWYQQTPGQGLQFLFEYFSETQRNKGNFPGRFSGRQFSNSRSEMNVSTLELGDSALYLCASSLGGWQGGEKLFFGSGTQLSVL.

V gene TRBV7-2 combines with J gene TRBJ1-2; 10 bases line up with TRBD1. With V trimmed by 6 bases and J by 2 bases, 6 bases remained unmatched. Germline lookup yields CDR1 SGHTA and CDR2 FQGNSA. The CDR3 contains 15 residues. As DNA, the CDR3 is TGTGCCAGCAGTATAGGACAGGGGGGGAACTATGGCTACACCTTC. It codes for CASSIGQGGNYGYTF.

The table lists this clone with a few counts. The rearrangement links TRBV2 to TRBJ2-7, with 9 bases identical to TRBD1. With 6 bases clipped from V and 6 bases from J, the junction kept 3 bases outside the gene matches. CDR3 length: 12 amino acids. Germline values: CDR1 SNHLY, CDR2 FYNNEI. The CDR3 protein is CASRIQGAEQYF. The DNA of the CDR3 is TGTGCCAGCAGGATACAGGGGGCCGAGCAGTACTTC.

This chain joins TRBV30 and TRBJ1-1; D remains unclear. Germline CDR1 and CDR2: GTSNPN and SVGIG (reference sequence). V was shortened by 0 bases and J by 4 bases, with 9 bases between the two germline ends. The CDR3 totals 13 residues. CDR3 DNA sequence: TGTGCCTGGAGTGTACGTGGCCCCACTGAAGCTTTCTTT. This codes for CAWSVRGPTEAFF.

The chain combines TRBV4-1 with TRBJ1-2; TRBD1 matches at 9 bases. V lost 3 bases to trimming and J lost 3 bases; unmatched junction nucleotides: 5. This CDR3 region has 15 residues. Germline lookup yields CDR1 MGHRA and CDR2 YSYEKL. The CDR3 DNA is TGCGCCAGCAGCCACCCACAGGGGGCTCACTATGGCTACACCTTC. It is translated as CASSHPQGAHYGYTF.

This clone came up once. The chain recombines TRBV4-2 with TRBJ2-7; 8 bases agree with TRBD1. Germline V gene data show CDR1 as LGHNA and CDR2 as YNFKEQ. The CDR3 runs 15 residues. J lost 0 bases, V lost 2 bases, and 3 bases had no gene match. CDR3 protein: CASSQPGQDSYEQYF. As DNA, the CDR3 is TGTGCCAGCAGCCAACCGGGACAGGACTCCTACGAGCAGTACTTC.

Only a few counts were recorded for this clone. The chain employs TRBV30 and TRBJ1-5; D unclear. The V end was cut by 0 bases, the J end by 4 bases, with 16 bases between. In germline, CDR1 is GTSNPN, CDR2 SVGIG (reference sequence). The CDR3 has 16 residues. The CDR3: CAWSVAVPSGNQPQHF. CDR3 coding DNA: TGTGCCTGGAGTGTCGCGGTTCCCTCTGGGAATCAGCCCCAGCATTTT.

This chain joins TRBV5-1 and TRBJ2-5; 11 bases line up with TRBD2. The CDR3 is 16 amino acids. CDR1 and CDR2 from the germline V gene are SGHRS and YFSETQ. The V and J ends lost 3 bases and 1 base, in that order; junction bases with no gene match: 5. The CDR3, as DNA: TGCGCCAGCAGCTCCTCGGGACTAGCGGTCCAAGAGACCCAGTACTTC. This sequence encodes CASSSSGLAVQETQYF.

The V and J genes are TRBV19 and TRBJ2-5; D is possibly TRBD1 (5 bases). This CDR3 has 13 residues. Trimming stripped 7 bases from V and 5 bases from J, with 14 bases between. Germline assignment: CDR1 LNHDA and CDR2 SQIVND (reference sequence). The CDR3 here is CASNLGQGETQYF. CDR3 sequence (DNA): TGTGCCAGTAACCTGGGGCAAGGGGAGACCCAGTACTTC.

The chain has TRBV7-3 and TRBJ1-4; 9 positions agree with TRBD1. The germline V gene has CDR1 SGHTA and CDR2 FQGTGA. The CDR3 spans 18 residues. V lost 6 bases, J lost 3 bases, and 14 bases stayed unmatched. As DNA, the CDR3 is TGTGCCAGCAGGGGGACAAGGGACAGGGATTGTCCTAATGAAAAACTGTTTTTT. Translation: CASRGTRDRDCPNEKLFF.

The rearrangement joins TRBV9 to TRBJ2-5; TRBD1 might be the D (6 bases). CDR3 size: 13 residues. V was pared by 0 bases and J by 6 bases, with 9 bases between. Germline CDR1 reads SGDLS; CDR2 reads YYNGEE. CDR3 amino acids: CASSVGQGQTQYF. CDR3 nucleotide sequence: TGTGCCAGCAGCGTAGGGCAGGGGCAGACCCAGTACTTC. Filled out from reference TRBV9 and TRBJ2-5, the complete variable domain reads DSGVTQTPKHLITATGQRVTLRCSPRSGDLSVYWYQQSLDQGLQFLIQYYNGEERAKGNILERFSAQQFPDLHSELNLSSLELGDSALYFCASSVGQGQTQYFGPGTRLLVL.

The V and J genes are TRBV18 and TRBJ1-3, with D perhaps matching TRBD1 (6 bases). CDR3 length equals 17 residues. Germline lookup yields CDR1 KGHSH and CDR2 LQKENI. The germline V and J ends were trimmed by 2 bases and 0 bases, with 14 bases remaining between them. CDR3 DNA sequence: TGTGCCAGCTCACCAGTGGACAGAGGAGCCTCTGGAAACACCATATATTTT. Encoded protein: CASSPVDRGASGNTIYF.

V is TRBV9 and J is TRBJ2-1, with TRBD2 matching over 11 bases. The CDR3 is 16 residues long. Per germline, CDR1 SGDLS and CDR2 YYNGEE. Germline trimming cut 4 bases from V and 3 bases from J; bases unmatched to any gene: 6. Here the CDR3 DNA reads TGTGCCAGCAGCCCAGGACTAGCGGGTGTCTACAATGAGCAGTTCTTC. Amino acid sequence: CASSPGLAGVYNEQFF.

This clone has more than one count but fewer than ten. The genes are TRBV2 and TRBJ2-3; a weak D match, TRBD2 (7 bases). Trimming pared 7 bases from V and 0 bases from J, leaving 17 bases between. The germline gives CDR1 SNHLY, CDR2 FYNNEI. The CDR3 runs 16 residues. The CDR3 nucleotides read TGTGCCAGCAAGGGGGTAGCGGGCCTTAGCACAGATACGCAGTATTTT. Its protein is CASKGVAGLSTDTQYF.

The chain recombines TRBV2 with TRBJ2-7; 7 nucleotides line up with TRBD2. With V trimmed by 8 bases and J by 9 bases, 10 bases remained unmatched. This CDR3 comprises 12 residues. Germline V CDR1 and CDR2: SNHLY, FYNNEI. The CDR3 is CASRPGGRWQYF. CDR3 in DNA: TGTGCCAGCCGACCCGGGGGGAGATGGCAGTACTTC.

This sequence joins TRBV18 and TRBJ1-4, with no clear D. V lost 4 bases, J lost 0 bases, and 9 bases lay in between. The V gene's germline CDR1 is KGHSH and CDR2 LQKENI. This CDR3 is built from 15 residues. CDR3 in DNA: TGTGCCAGCTCACTACACATCGCAACTAATGAAAAACTGTTTTTT. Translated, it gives CASSLHIATNEKLFF.

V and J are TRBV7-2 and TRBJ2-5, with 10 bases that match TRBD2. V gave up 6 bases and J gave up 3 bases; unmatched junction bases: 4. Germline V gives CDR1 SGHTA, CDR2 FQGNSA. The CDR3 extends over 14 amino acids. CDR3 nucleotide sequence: TGTGCCAGCAGTAGCGGGGGGACAGAAGAGACCCAGTACTTC. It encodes CASSSGGTEETQYF.

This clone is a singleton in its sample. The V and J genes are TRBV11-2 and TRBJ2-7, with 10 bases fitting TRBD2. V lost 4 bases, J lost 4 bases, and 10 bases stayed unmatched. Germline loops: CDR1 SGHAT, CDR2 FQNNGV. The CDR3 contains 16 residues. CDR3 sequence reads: CASSYTSGIHVYEQYF. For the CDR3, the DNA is TGTGCCAGCAGCTACACTAGCGGGATCCACGTGTACGAGCAGTACTTC.